This T cell receptor beta chain is drawn from a study of cytomegalovirus exposure and HLA in healthy donors. V shed 5 bases and J shed 3 bases, with 15 bases lying between them. The CDR3 spans 14 residues. Per the germline V gene, CDR1 is SGHRS and CDR2 is YFSETQ. The primer mix had 60 Vbeta and 13 Jbeta primers. Only in-frame clones appear in the TCRdb table, and some are missing; sequencing was by immunoSEQ multiplex PCR. The table shows around 170,000 clones, with 81% occurring only once. Material for sequencing was PBMCs. The receptor was derived from a man in his forties or fifties in good health and CMV-seronegative. The chain recombines TRBV5-1 with TRBJ2-7; a weak D match, TRBD2 (5 bases). The DNA for the CDR3 is TGCGCCAGCAGGGATCGGGGTAAAAGCTACGAGCAGTACTTC. Protein product: CASRDRGKSYEQYF.